The rows below give T cell receptor beta chains drawn from one sample of a study of identical twins. TCRdb re-analysed the 5' RACE reads in MiXCR, keeping a single row per CDR3 protein. The sample has roughly 1,500,000 distinct CDR3 sequences, under 35% seen once; the top ten hold about 0.3%. Input material: cord blood. These receptors came from a newborn girl in good health. The CDR3 runs from the conserved cysteine through the conserved F or W. Each record gives: D gene, V gene, clone size, J gene, CDR3 DNA, CDR3 protein. A D gene is named only where the DNA matches it firmly. Size tells how often a clone was seen (once, few, many) or the class of an expanded clone, and some rows leave it out.

.,TRBV7-9,few,TRBJ1-6,TGTGCCAGCAGCTTAGCGCTACGGTACGGGGGAAATAATTCACCCCTCCACTTT,CASSLALRYGGNNSPLHF
.,TRBV20-1,.,TRBJ2-7,TGCAGTGCTAGAGACATGCCATACGAGCAGTACTTC,CSARDMPYEQYF
.,TRBV5-1,.,TRBJ1-4,TGCGCCAGCAGCTTCGACCCTACAGGATGGGAAAAACTGTTTTTT,CASSFDPTGWEKLFF
.,TRBV6-2/TRBV6-3,.,TRBJ2-1,TGTGCCAGCAGTTACTCGAAGGAGACCCAGTTCTTC,CASSYSKETQFF
.,TRBV11-1,few,TRBJ2-1,TGTGCCAGCAGCTCCAGGCGGCAGAATGAGCAGTTCTTC,CASSSRRQNEQFF
.,TRBV4-2,.,TRBJ1-4,TGTGCCAGCAGCCCCCACACAACTAATGAAAAACTGTTTTTT,CASSPHTTNEKLFF
.,TRBV27,many,TRBJ2-3,TGTGCCAGCAGTTTATGGAGCGGGTCTAGCACAGATACGCAGTATTTT,CASSLWSGSSTDTQYF
.,TRBV10-3,.,TRBJ2-2,TGTGCCATCAGCCTAAAGGCAGGCGGGGAGCTGTTTTTT,CAISLKAGGELFF
TRBD2,TRBV20-1,.,TRBJ2-3,TGCAGTGCTAGCCGGCTAGCGGGAGGAGTAGATACGCAGTATTTT,CSASRLAGGVDTQYF
TRBD2,TRBV11-2,few,TRBJ2-5,TGTGCCAGCAGCCCTGGAGGGCTAGCGGGGGGGCAACAAGAGACCCAGTACTTC,CASSPGGLAGGQQETQYF
.,TRBV24-1,few,TRBJ1-5,TGTGCCACCAGTGATCCGAAAGGGGGTGGTCAGCCCCAGCATTTT,CATSDPKGGGQPQHF
.,TRBV19,.,TRBJ1-2,TGTGCCAGTAGTAGTCGTCGGGAAGCTGACTATGGCTACACCTTC,CASSSRREADYGYTF
TRBD1,TRBV2,.,TRBJ1-1,TGTGCCAGCACCGGGACAGGGCCCACTGAAGCTTTCTTT,CASTGTGPTEAFF
.,TRBV4-1,few,TRBJ2-1,TGCGCCAGCAGCCAAGAAAAAAGCTCCTACAATGAGCAGTTCTTC,CASSQEKSSYNEQFF
TRBD2,TRBV3-1,few,TRBJ2-1,TGTGCCAGCAGCCTTGGGGAGGGATACAATGAGCAGTTCTTC,CASSLGEGYNEQFF
TRBD1,TRBV19,.,TRBJ1-1,TGTGCCAGTATCGCGACAGGGGGGGTGGACACTGAAGCTTTCTTT,CASIATGGVDTEAFF
.,TRBV7-9,once,TRBJ2-7,TGTGCCAGCAACAGACAGGGAGGCGAGCAGTACTTC,CASNRQGGEQYF
.,TRBV27,.,TRBJ2-3,TGTGCCAGCGGGATAGCTAGTTTGTCACCCCATACGCAGTATTTT,CASGIASLSPHTQYF
TRBD2,TRBV20-1,.,TRBJ2-7,TGCAGTGCATGTCAGCGGGGGGGGTCCTACGAGCAGTACTTC,CSACQRGGSYEQYF
.,TRBV6-6,.,TRBJ2-3,TGTGCCAGCAGTCCACAGGGAGTGGGGGCAGATACGCAGTATTTT,CASSPQGVGADTQYF
TRBD1,TRBV15,.,TRBJ1-5,TGTGCCACCCAACGACAGGGGCAGCCCCAGCATTTT,CATQRQGQPQHF
.,TRBV12-3/TRBV12-4,.,TRBJ1-1,TGTGCCAGCAGTTTTTCCCGCGGGGGGCTAGGTGAAGCTTTCTTT,CASSFSRGGLGEAFF
.,TRBV12-3/TRBV12-4,few,TRBJ1-2,TGTGCCAGCAGTTTACGGGATAGGAGCTATGGCTACACCTTC,CASSLRDRSYGYTF
TRBD1,TRBV5-1,.,TRBJ2-3,TGCGCCGGCATGACAGGGGATACGCAGTATTTT,CAGMTGDTQYF
TRBD1,TRBV10-3,many,TRBJ1-5,TGTGCCATCAGACAGGGGATGGGCAATCAGCCCCAGCATTTT,CAIRQGMGNQPQHF
TRBD1,TRBV27,.,TRBJ2-4,TGTGCCAGCAGTGTGGACAGGCTATACAAAAACATTCAGTACTTC,CASSVDRLYKNIQYF
TRBD2,TRBV15,.,TRBJ2-1,TGTGCCACCAGCAGCCTGCTAGCGGGAGCCCAAAACTCCTACAATGAGCAGTTCTTC,CATSSLLAGAQNSYNEQFF
TRBD2,TRBV2,.,TRBJ2-3,TGTGCCAGATTAGCGGGAGATGGTGCGGATACGCAGTATTTT,CARLAGDGADTQYF